The entry below gives a single T cell receptor beta chain sequence along with its context. This table comes from immunoSEQ multiplex PCR, and its TCRdb copy is limited to in-frame clones, with some not included. The repertoire includes roughly 700,000 clones, approximately 88% of them detected once, and about 1.5% sits in the top ten. The sample belongs to a study of Ad26.COV2.S vaccination and SARS-CoV-2 variants. Study at large: Donor got 5x10^10 or 1x10^11 viral particles of Ad26.COV2.S.

Treatment of the sample: 19 received Ad26.COV2.S at low or high dose, single or two shots; about 5 received placebo; per-sample allocation not given. Sampling was done on day 63 after the first vaccine or placebo injection. The ends lost 5 bases at V and 7 bases at J; junction bases unmatched: 10. The germline V gene has CDR1 LNHDA and CDR2 SQIVND (reference sequence). The CDR3 runs to 15 residues. This TCR came from a person between 18 and 65 years old who received the Ad26.COV2.S COVID-19 vaccine or a placebo. The rearrangement uses TRBV19 and TRBJ1-5; TRBD1 aligns across 8 bases. This material consisted of peripheral blood, taken in a trial of Ad26.COV2.S vaccine versus placebo. The DNA for the CDR3 is TGTGCCAGTAGTCCCCTCCAGGGGGCGAGGCAGCCCCAGCATTTT. Translating it yields CASSPLQGARQPQHF.